The 18 T cell receptor beta chains given below trace back to one sample, sequenced in a study of vaccination and CD4 T cells after COVID-19. Antigen specificity for these receptors is unknown. Sequencing of cultured CD4+ T cell DNA used the Oncomine TCR Beta short-read assay. TCRdb processed the PCR reads anew with MiXCR; each CDR3 protein has one entry. The sample gives about 14,000 distinct CDR3 sequences, 40% of which show up once; 8.5% to 12% is in the top ten. Stated treatment: approximately 9-day PBMC culture with coronavirus spike peptide pools or control peptides (ViraFEST assay). The sequenced sample was CD4+ T cells from blood, cultured in vitro. The receptors derive from a human donor who had recovered from COVID-19.

This clonotype appeared once. The chain links TRBV19 to TRBJ2-1; D might be TRBD1 (6 bases). The CDR3 length is 15 residues. Between the trimmed V and J ends, which lost 3 bases and 8 bases, there was a span of 17 bases. Looked up from germline, CDR1 is LNHDA and CDR2 is SQIVND (reference sequence). The CDR3 here is CASSISGTISYEQFF. CDR3 DNA: TGTGCCAGTAGTATTAGTGGGACAATCTCGTATGAGCAGTTCTTC. Looking up the rest from reference TRBV19 and TRBJ2-1 gives the full variable domain: DGGITQSPKYLFRKEGQNVTLSCEQNLNHDAMYWYRQDPGQGLRLIYYSQIVNDFQKGDIAEGYSVSREKKESFPLTVTSAQKNPTAFYLCASSISGTISYEQFFGPGTRLTVL.

Only one count was recorded for this clonotype. This sequence joins TRBV19 and TRBJ2-2, with a tentative D call TRBD1 (6 bases). This CDR3 is built from 14 residues. V lost 5 bases and J 1 base, leaving 8 bases between the germline ends. From germline, CDR1 is LNHDA and CDR2 SQIVND (reference sequence). CDR3 DNA: TGTGCCAGTAGTCTACAGGGGAACACCGGGGAGCTGTTTTTT. Translating gives CASSLQGNTGELFF.

The genes are TRBV28 and TRBJ1-2; D perhaps matches TRBD1 (5 bases). Germline V lookup: CDR1 MDHEN, CDR2 SYDVKM. The CDR3 loop spans 16 amino acids. V lost 1 base and J lost 1, with 13 bases in between. CDR3 coding DNA: TGTGCCAGCAGTTTATCTGGGGGGTTACTTAACTATGGCTACACCTTC. It yields the protein CASSLSGGLLNYGYTF.

The V and J genes are TRBV27 and TRBJ2-3, with 11 bases aligning to TRBD1. In germline, CDR1 is MNHEY, CDR2 SMNVEV (reference sequence). V dropped 5 bases and J dropped 4; count of bases not matched to a gene: 8. The CDR3 loop spans 16 amino acids. This CDR3 reads CASSPRTGGASDTQYF. The CDR3 DNA is TGTGCCAGCAGTCCCCGGACAGGGGGCGCATCAGATACGCAGTATTTT.

This chain joins TRBV30 and TRBJ2-5; D remains ambiguous. Germline CDR1 is GTSNPN and CDR2 is SVGIG (reference sequence). The V end lost 7 bases, the J end lost 5 bases, and 11 bases lay between the germline ends. This CDR3 has 11 residues. For the CDR3, the DNA is TGTGCCTCAGAAAGGCGGGAGACCCAGTACTTC. Translation: CASERRETQYF.

This sequence joins TRBV12-3 or TRBV12-4 and TRBJ2-6; D is uncertain. The V end lost 2 bases, the J end lost 3 bases, and 2 bases lay between the germline ends. The CDR3 runs 13 residues. The DNA for the CDR3 is TGTGCCAGCAGTTTATTTGGGGCCAACGTCCTGACTTTC. Translating it yields CASSLFGANVLTF.

This clonotype was recorded a few times. This chain uses TRBV7-2 with TRBJ2-1, with a weak D call TRBD1 (6 bases). V lost 3 bases to trimming and J lost 4 bases, with 16 bases between them. The CDR3 runs to 16 residues. CDR1 and CDR2 (germline): SGHTA, FQGNSA. The CDR3 coding sequence is TGTGCCAGCAGCTTGCATTCAGGGGTGACATACAATGAGCAGTTCTTC. Its translation: CASSLHSGVTYNEQFF. The whole variable domain, remainder taken from reference TRBV7-2 and TRBJ2-1, is GAGVSQSPSNKVTEKGKDVELRCDPISGHTALYWYRQSLGQGLEFLIYFQGNSAPDKSGLPSDRFSAERTGGSVSTLTIQRTQQEDSAVYLCASSLHSGVTYNEQFFGPGTRLTVL.

This clonotype is a singleton in its sample. V gene TRBV28 combines with J gene TRBJ2-3; 12 nucleotides match TRBD2. The germline V gene has CDR1 MDHEN and CDR2 SYDVKM. The CDR3 spans 20 residues. The V segment lost 4 bases and the J segment 4 bases; nucleotides outside the gene matches: 18. CDR3 in DNA: TGTGCCAGCAGTTCTATATTTCTAGCGGGAGGGCCGCAGGTGGCAGATACGCAGTATTTT. This encodes CASSSIFLAGGPQVADTQYF.

This rearrangement joins TRBV28 to TRBJ2-5; TRBD1 matches at 8 bases. After removal of 6 bases from V and 2 bases from J, the junction contained 5 bases not matched to a gene. Germline V gene lookup returns CDR1 MDHEN and CDR2 SYDVKM. The CDR3 is made up of 14 amino acids. The CDR3 loop reads CASSLDRVQETQYF. The CDR3 region has the DNA TGTGCCAGCAGCCTGGACAGGGTTCAAGAGACCCAGTACTTC.

V and J are TRBV6-1 and TRBJ1-2, with a weak D call TRBD1 (5 bases). Germline lookup yields CDR1 MNHNS and CDR2 SASEGT. The CDR3 extends over 14 amino acids. V gave up 7 bases and J gave up 4 bases, with 16 bases separating them. The CDR3 coding sequence is TGTGCCAGCACCCGAGACAGCAACGGCTATGGCTACACCTTC. Amino acid sequence: CASTRDSNGYGYTF.

The chain couples TRBV7-9 to TRBJ1-4, with a possible D match to TRBD1 (6 bases). CDR1 SEHNR and CDR2 FQNEAQ come from the germline V gene (reference sequence). Trimming removed 1 base from V and 2 bases from J, with 17 bases in between. The length of the CDR3 is 18 residues. The CDR3 nucleotides are TGTGCCAGCAGCTTAGGGGGACAACGGGGGACGACTAATGAAAAACTGTTTTTT. The encoded protein is CASSLGGQRGTTNEKLFF. Full variable domain (rest looked up from reference TRBV7-9 and TRBJ1-4): DTGVSQNPRHKITKRGQNVTFRCDPISEHNRLYWYRQTLGQGPEFLTYFQNEAQLEKSRLLSDRFSAERPKGSFSTLEIQRTEQGDSAMYLCASSLGGQRGTTNEKLFFGSGTQLSVL.

V is TRBV23-1 and J is TRBJ2-2, with D uncertain. Being an ORF, TRBV23-1 has a function that is uncertain. The CDR3 is made up of 15 amino acids. Trimming shortened V by 4 bases and J by 5 bases, and 14 bases separated the two germline ends. Here the CDR3 reads CASSPPLRWTGELFF. Here the CDR3 DNA reads TGCGCCAGCAGTCCCCCCTTACGTTGGACCGGGGAGCTGTTTTTT.

This clonotype has a handful of counts. DNA for the CDR3: TGTGCCAGCAGCTCTGGACACTTCTATGGCTACACCTTC. It is translated as CASSSGHFYGYTF. The chain couples TRBV7-2 to TRBJ1-2; tentative D call: TRBD1 (5 bases). This CDR3 is built from 13 residues. V lost 4 bases and J 4 bases, leaving 10 bases between the germline ends. Germline-derived CDR1 and CDR2 are SGHTA and FQGNSA.

The genes are TRBV10-3 and TRBJ1-1; possible D gene TRBD1, 6 bases. The CDR3 covers 14 residues. Germline values: CDR1 ENHRY, CDR2 SYGVKD. Trimming removed 5 bases from V and 1 base from J, with 11 bases in between. The CDR3 coding sequence is TGTGCCATCAGTCTTGACAGGAGGAACACTGAAGCTTTCTTT. It specifies CAISLDRRNTEAFF.

The genes are TRBV20-1 and TRBJ1-6, with 7 positions matching TRBD1. V lost 6 bases to trimming and J lost 9 bases; unmatched junction nucleotides: 14. CDR3 length: 15 residues. From germline, CDR1 is DFQATT and CDR2 SNEGSKA (reference sequence). CDR3: CSARRWGQPISPLHF. For the CDR3, the DNA is TGCAGTGCGAGGAGGTGGGGACAGCCAATTTCACCCCTCCACTTT.

This sequence joins TRBV12-3 or TRBV12-4 and TRBJ1-1; D is unclear. The CDR3 is made up of 17 amino acids. Between the trimmed V and J ends, which lost 3 bases and 1 base, there was a span of 18 bases. The CDR3 loop is CASSFREGFEPNTEAFF. The DNA for the CDR3 is TGTGCCAGCAGTTTTAGAGAAGGCTTCGAGCCGAACACTGAAGCTTTCTTT.

This clonotype was found a few times. This chain uses TRBV6-2 or TRBV6-3 with TRBJ2-3; 7 nucleotides match TRBD2. The CDR3 is 13 amino acids. Per the germline V gene, CDR1 is MNHEY and CDR2 is SVGEGT. The V segment lost 6 bases and the J segment 7 bases; nucleotides outside the gene matches: 7. CDR3 loop: CASRRTSYHTQYF. As DNA, the CDR3 is TGTGCCAGCAGGAGGACTAGTTACCATACGCAGTATTTT.

This clonotype was seen only a few times. The chain is built from TRBV6-5 and TRBJ2-3, with 13 bases that match TRBD2. This CDR3 comprises 16 residues. The V and J ends lost 4 bases and 1 base, in that order; junction bases with no gene match: 2. Germline-derived CDR1 and CDR2 are MNHEY and SVGAGI. Here the CDR3 reads CASSLGTSGGTDTQYF. In DNA form, the CDR3 reads TGTGCCAGCAGTTTAGGGACTAGCGGGGGCACAGATACGCAGTATTTT.